This T cell receptor beta chain originates from a study of identical twins. The CDR3 totals 17 residues. V lost 1 base to trimming and J lost 9 bases; unmatched junction nucleotides: 12. Germline assignment: CDR1 KGHSH and CDR2 LQKENI. MiXCR, applied by TCRdb to the 5' RACE reads, yields one record per CDR3 protein. This table holds about 1.7 million distinct CDR3 sequences, about 32% found once. V usage is TRBV18 and J usage is TRBJ1-6; the match to TRBD1 covers 7 bases. Sequences were obtained from cord blood. This receptor was obtained from a newborn girl in good health. In DNA form, the CDR3 reads TGTGCCAGCTCACCACACGGGCTGGGCAGGGGGAGTTCACCCCTCCACTTT. Encoded protein: CASSPHGLGRGSSPLHF.